The 14 T cell receptor beta chains below were found in one sample sequenced in a study of response to subunit inactivated influenza vaccine (dated by TCRdb to 2016 to 2018). The library was prepared using RT-PCR. The sample was run on an Illumina HiSeq 2500. TCRdb trimmed public reads at Q25 via fastp, called clones via MiXCR and kept in-frame beta chains. Entries that share a CDR3 protein sequence are merged under the most common genes and DNA. Recorded for this sample are about 540,000 distinct CDR3 sequences; around 21% of them occurred a single time. About 3% of the sample goes to the ten largest clones. The same sample was also studied in work on T cells expressing NK-cell markers. Reported in the second study: The TCR beta cDNA libraries were made using 5'RACE template switching, a step that added both a universal primer site and unique molecular identifiers.

The sequences come from CD4+ T cells sorted from PBMCs, collected 11 to 12 days after vaccination. These receptors were taken from a man aged 45-65 years who received an inactivated influenza vaccine. Donor details come from another sample of the same person, matched by shared clones.

The V and J genes are TRBV7-2 and TRBJ1-1; D is uncertain. Trimming cost V 1 base and J 9 bases, with 9 bases left between them. From germline, CDR1 is SGHTA and CDR2 FQGNSA. The CDR3 length is 12 residues. The DNA of the CDR3 is TGTGCCAGCAGCTTAGAGGACCTAAAAGCTTTCTTT. This translates into CASSLEDLKAFF.

The chain joins TRBV29-1 to TRBJ2-1; possible D gene TRBD1, 6 bases. Trimming took off 5 bases at V and 8 bases at J, with 16 bases between the two ends. This CDR3 comprises 13 residues. Germline V gene lookup returns CDR1 SQVTM and CDR2 ANQGSEA. Here the CDR3 DNA reads TGCAGCGTTCGTCGGACAGCGATAGATGAGCAGTTCTTC. This sequence encodes CSVRRTAIDEQFF.

This clonotype showed up just a few times. The rearrangement links TRBV4-2 to TRBJ2-1; 12 nucleotides line up with TRBD1. The CDR3 runs to 15 residues. From germline, CDR1 is LGHNA and CDR2 YNFKEQ. Trimming took 3 bases from V and 7 from J; bases not matched to a gene: 4. CDR3 DNA sequence: TGTGCCAGCAGCCACCCGGGACAGGGGGCGAATGAGCAGTTCTTC. The encoded protein is CASSHPGQGANEQFF.

V is TRBV7-9 and J is TRBJ1-6; TRBD1 is a possible D gene (5 bases). The CDR3 loop spans 15 amino acids. The germline gives CDR1 SEHNR, CDR2 FQNEAQ (reference sequence). The V end lost 1 base, the J end lost 9 bases, and 13 bases lay between the germline ends. The CDR3 DNA reads TGTGCCAGCAGCTTAGAGGGCCAGGGCACTTCACCCCTCCACTTT. Protein sequence: CASSLEGQGTSPLHF.

Note on this clonotype: A much larger clone lies one base from this, so it may be a read error. This sequence joins TRBV7-2 and TRBJ2-7; TRBD1 matches at 8 bases. Unmatched junction bases numbered 12, after V lost 5 bases and J lost 6 bases. Germline CDR1 is SGHTA and CDR2 is FQGNSA. This CDR3 is built from 15 residues. Here the CDR3 reads CASSPRGREDFEQYF. In DNA, the CDR3 is TGTGCCAGCAGCCCCAGGGGGCGGGAAGACTTCGAGCAGTACTTC.

This clonotype was seen only a few times. The rearrangement uses TRBV4-3 and TRBJ2-3, with 10 bases fitting TRBD2. The CDR3 totals 17 residues. Trimming cost V 1 base and J 0 bases; bases outside gene matches: 4. Germline loops: CDR1 LGHNA, CDR2 YSLEER. CDR3 bases: TGCGCCAGCAGCCAAGTCAAGCGGGGGGGTAGCACAGATACGCAGTATTTT. Translating it yields CASSQVKRGGSTDTQYF.

The V call is TRBV29-1, the J call TRBJ2-7; D is possibly TRBD1 or TRBD2 (5 bases each). Germline V CDR1 and CDR2: SQVTM, ANQGSEA. There are 13 residues in the CDR3. V lost 4 bases, J lost 0 bases, and 10 bases lay in between. Here the CDR3 reads CSVGGTFSYEQYF. The CDR3 region has the DNA TGCAGCGTTGGAGGGACCTTCTCCTACGAGCAGTACTTC.

This rearrangement joins TRBV6-1 to TRBJ1-2; D may be TRBD1 (5 bases). Trimming stripped 4 bases from V and 3 bases from J, with 15 bases between. This CDR3 is 15 amino acids long. Looked up from germline, CDR1 is MNHNS and CDR2 is SASEGT. The CDR3 reads CASSASRVSHYGYTF. CDR3 DNA sequence: TGTGCCAGCAGTGCCTCCAGGGTTTCGCACTATGGCTACACCTTC.

This clonotype was counted between two and nine times. The rearrangement links TRBV5-6 to TRBJ2-7, with unresolved D. With 1 base removed from V and 10 bases from J, the gap between germline ends came to 12 bases. Germline V gene sequence: CDR1 SGHDT, CDR2 YYEEEE. This CDR3 comprises 12 residues. The chain's CDR3 is CASSLTSKKQYF. The CDR3 nucleotides are TGTGCCAGCAGCTTGACCTCGAAAAAACAGTACTTC. Looking up the rest from reference TRBV5-6 and TRBJ2-7 gives the full variable domain: DAGVTQSPTHLIKTRGQQVTLRCSPKSGHDTVSWYQQALGQGPQFIFQYYEEEERQRGNFPDRFSGHQFPNYSSELNVNALLLGDSALYLCASSLTSKKQYFGPGTRLTVT.

CDR3 sequence: CSVDRGSNYGYTF. The CDR3 DNA reads TGCAGCGTCGACAGGGGGAGTAACTATGGCTACACCTTC. The rearrangement uses TRBV29-1 and TRBJ1-2, with 9 bases identical to TRBD1. The CDR3 has 13 amino acids. V trimming: 6 bases; J trimming: 1 base; junction bases outside the gene matches: 3. Germline V CDR1 and CDR2: SQVTM, ANQGSEA.

This clonotype was counted ten times or more. The chain has TRBV12-3 or TRBV12-4 and TRBJ2-1; 8 bases map to TRBD1. CDR3 length: 14 residues. V shed 5 bases, J shed 11 bases, and the junction held 11 bases outside the gene matches. CDR3 nucleotide sequence: TGTGCCAGCAGTGAAAGGACAGGGAGTAATCAGCAGTTCTTC. Translated: CASSERTGSNQQFF.

The chain carries TRBV12-3 or TRBV12-4 and TRBJ1-6, with 11 bases aligning to TRBD1. This CDR3 region has 15 residues. Germline trimming cut 7 bases from V and 6 bases from J; bases unmatched to any gene: 5. The CDR3 sequence: CASKRTGGGNSPLHF. The CDR3 DNA sequence: TGTGCCAGCAAGCGGACAGGGGGCGGTAATTCACCCCTCCACTTT.

V gene TRBV9 combines with J gene TRBJ2-1; D perhaps matches TRBD1 (5 bases). The germline gives CDR1 SGDLS, CDR2 YYNGEE. Trimming pared 0 bases from V and 9 bases from J, leaving 16 bases between. CDR3 length equals 15 residues. CDR3 nucleotide sequence: TGTGCCAGCAGCGTAGCGGCAGGGCTATCGGGTGAGCAGTTCTTC. Amino acid sequence: CASSVAAGLSGEQFF.

The chain combines TRBV7-2 with TRBJ1-5; 10 bases are a match to TRBD1. The V gene's germline CDR1 is SGHTA and CDR2 FQGNSA. J was trimmed by 7 bases and V by 5 bases; bases with no gene match: 11. CDR3 length equals 16 residues. The CDR3 sequence: CASSAGTGAGRQPQHF. CDR3 nucleotide sequence: TGTGCCAGCAGCGCGGGGACAGGGGCGGGTAGGCAGCCCCAGCATTTT.